This is a list of T cell receptor beta chains from one sample in a study of cytomegalovirus exposure and HLA in healthy donors. The assay was immunoSEQ multiplex PCR, and TCRdb's table has in-frame clones only and misses some. Among 130,000 or so clones listed, about 61% were seen once. Sample: PBMCs. These receptor sequences come from a male donor in good health and CMV-seronegative. Both conserved end residues are part of each CDR3. A D gene is named only where the DNA matches it firmly. Clone size is stated in some rows and not others, as once, few, many or a class when expanded.

d_call: NA
v_call: TRBV19
clone_size: NA
j_call: TRBJ1-4
cdr3_aa: CATKNRGDGEKLFF
cdr3_nt: TGTGCCACCAAGAACCGGGGGGACGGGGAAAAACTGTTTTTT

d_call: TRBD1
v_call: TRBV4-3
clone_size: NA
j_call: TRBJ2-4
cdr3_aa: CASSQETGVNIQYF
cdr3_nt: TGCGCCAGCAGCCAAGAGACAGGGGTGAACATTCAGTACTTC

d_call: NA
v_call: TRBV7-2
clone_size: NA
j_call: TRBJ1-5
cdr3_aa: CASSSQSGGNQPQHF
cdr3_nt: TGTGCCAGCAGCTCCCAGTCAGGGGGCAATCAGCCCCAGCATTTT

d_call: NA
v_call: TRBV7-2
clone_size: NA
j_call: TRBJ2-3
cdr3_aa: CASSLVAGPTDTQYF
cdr3_nt: TGTGCCAGCAGCTTAGTGGCGGGGCCCACAGATACGCAGTATTTT

d_call: TRBD2
v_call: TRBV5-1
clone_size: NA
j_call: TRBJ2-1
cdr3_aa: CASSLGPGLELDEQFF
cdr3_nt: TGCGCCAGCAGCTTGGGACCGGGACTAGAGCTTGATGAGCAGTTCTTC

d_call: TRBD1
v_call: TRBV7-2
clone_size: once
j_call: TRBJ2-5
cdr3_aa: CASSYRRTGLTETQYF
cdr3_nt: TGTGCCAGCAGCTATCGCCGGACAGGGTTGACAGAGACCCAGTACTTC

d_call: NA
v_call: TRBV4-3
clone_size: NA
j_call: TRBJ2-7
cdr3_aa: CASSQGYAGNYEQYF
cdr3_nt: TGCGCCAGCAGCCAAGGCTACGCAGGGAATTACGAGCAGTACTTC

d_call: NA
v_call: TRBV2
clone_size: NA
j_call: TRBJ1-6
cdr3_aa: CASSETTPGDGSPLHF
cdr3_nt: TGTGCCAGCAGTGAGACGACGCCGGGGGATGGTTCACCCCTCCACTTT

d_call: TRBD1
v_call: TRBV7-2
clone_size: NA
j_call: TRBJ2-5
cdr3_aa: CASSYSETGNGETQYF
cdr3_nt: TGTGCCAGCAGCTACTCCGAGACAGGGAATGGAGAGACCCAGTACTTC

d_call: NA
v_call: TRBV5-6
clone_size: NA
j_call: TRBJ2-3
cdr3_aa: CASSHPGEADTQYF
cdr3_nt: TGTGCCAGCAGCCACCCGGGGGAGGCAGATACGCAGTATTTT

d_call: TRBD1
v_call: TRBV9
clone_size: NA
j_call: TRBJ1-3
cdr3_aa: CASSAGQGFSGNTIYF
cdr3_nt: TGTGCCAGCAGCGCGGGACAGGGATTCTCTGGAAACACCATATATTTT

d_call: NA
v_call: TRBV2
clone_size: NA
j_call: TRBJ2-7
cdr3_aa: CASGRLMSSYEQYF
cdr3_nt: TGTGCCAGCGGTAGACTGATGAGCTCCTACGAGCAGTACTTC

d_call: NA
v_call: TRBV5-1
clone_size: NA
j_call: TRBJ1-2
cdr3_aa: CASSLPNQGSLDGYTF
cdr3_nt: TGCGCCAGCAGCCTACCTAATCAGGGCTCTCTGGATGGCTACACCTTC

d_call: NA
v_call: TRBV19
clone_size: NA
j_call: TRBJ1-1
cdr3_aa: CASRGEEGGSEAFF
cdr3_nt: TGTGCCAGTAGGGGGGAAGAAGGAGGGTCTGAAGCTTTCTTT

d_call: TRBD1
v_call: TRBV19
clone_size: few
j_call: TRBJ1-2
cdr3_aa: CASSDRVGTGRGYTF
cdr3_nt: TGTGCCAGTAGTGATCGGGTTGGGACAGGGCGTGGCTACACCTTC

d_call: NA
v_call: TRBV5-6
clone_size: NA
j_call: TRBJ1-4
cdr3_aa: CASSLESGSVATNEKLFF
cdr3_nt: TGTGCCAGCAGCTTGGAGAGTGGTTCGGTTGCAACTAATGAAAAACTGTTTTTT

d_call: TRBD2
v_call: TRBV2
clone_size: few
j_call: TRBJ2-3
cdr3_aa: CASSRNAAGGATDTQYF
cdr3_nt: TGTGCCAGCAGTCGAAACGCGGCGGGGGGGGCCACAGATACGCAGTATTTT

d_call: TRBD2
v_call: TRBV7-2
clone_size: NA
j_call: TRBJ2-7
cdr3_aa: CASSPRGGGVYEQYF
cdr3_nt: TGTGCCAGCAGCCCACGGGGCGGGGGGGTATACGAGCAGTACTTC

d_call: NA
v_call: TRBV6-5
clone_size: NA
j_call: TRBJ2-7
cdr3_aa: CASRTSYEQYF
cdr3_nt: TGTGCCAGCAGAACTTCCTACGAGCAGTACTTC

d_call: TRBD1
v_call: TRBV30
clone_size: once
j_call: TRBJ2-7
cdr3_aa: CAWNRGTGRNSYEQYF
cdr3_nt: TGTGCCTGGAACCGAGGGACAGGGCGTAACTCCTACGAGCAGTACTTC

d_call: NA
v_call: TRBV5-4
clone_size: NA
j_call: TRBJ1-1
cdr3_aa: CASSFATANTEAFF
cdr3_nt: TGTGCCAGCAGCTTTGCGACAGCGAACACTGAAGCTTTCTTT

d_call: TRBD1
v_call: TRBV10-1
clone_size: few
j_call: TRBJ2-2
cdr3_aa: CASSEGTGTNTGELFF
cdr3_nt: TGCGCCAGCAGTGAGGGGACAGGGACGAACACCGGGGAGCTGTTTTTT

d_call: NA
v_call: TRBV7-6
clone_size: NA
j_call: TRBJ2-7
cdr3_aa: CASSLSLESEQYF
cdr3_nt: TGTGCCAGCAGCTTATCCCTAGAAAGCGAGCAGTACTTC

d_call: TRBD1
v_call: TRBV5-1
clone_size: NA
j_call: TRBJ2-5
cdr3_aa: CASSLGVQGAQETQYF
cdr3_nt: TGCGCCAGCAGCTTGGGGGTACAGGGGGCCCAAGAGACCCAGTACTTC

d_call: TRBD2
v_call: TRBV5-4
clone_size: NA
j_call: TRBJ2-1
cdr3_aa: CASSLAGGGGLYNEQFF
cdr3_nt: TGTGCCAGCAGCTTGGCCGGTGGCGGGGGACTTTACAATGAGCAGTTCTTC

d_call: TRBD2
v_call: TRBV10-3
clone_size: NA
j_call: TRBJ2-3
cdr3_aa: CAISESGMASGGLDTQYF
cdr3_nt: TGTGCCATCAGTGAGTCGGGTATGGCTAGCGGGGGTTTAGATACGCAGTATTTT

d_call: NA
v_call: TRBV28
clone_size: few
j_call: TRBJ2-7
cdr3_aa: CASSLQASYEQYF
cdr3_nt: TGTGCCAGCAGTTTACAGGCGTCCTACGAGCAGTACTTC

d_call: TRBD2
v_call: TRBV7-2
clone_size: few
j_call: TRBJ2-2
cdr3_aa: CASSPPLAGSTGELFF
cdr3_nt: TGTGCCAGCAGCCCCCCACTAGCGGGATCCACCGGGGAGCTGTTTTTT

d_call: NA
v_call: TRBV7-3
clone_size: few
j_call: TRBJ1-4
cdr3_aa: CASSLTGSRGEKLFF
cdr3_nt: TGTGCCAGCAGCTTAACGGGGTCCAGGGGAGAAAAACTGTTTTTT

d_call: NA
v_call: TRBV28
clone_size: NA
j_call: TRBJ1-6
cdr3_aa: CASSLPQGYNSPLHF
cdr3_nt: TGTGCCAGCAGTTTACCACAGGGTTATAATTCACCCCTCCACTTT

d_call: TRBD1
v_call: TRBV5-1
clone_size: NA
j_call: TRBJ1-1
cdr3_aa: CASSLVALGQGRSEAFF
cdr3_nt: TGCGCCAGCAGCTTGGTGGCGTTGGGACAGGGGCGATCTGAAGCTTTCTTT

d_call: NA
v_call: TRBV9
clone_size: NA
j_call: TRBJ2-6
cdr3_aa: CASSATVFSGANVLTF
cdr3_nt: TGTGCCAGCAGCGCTACGGTCTTCTCTGGGGCCAACGTCCTGACTTTC

d_call: TRBD2
v_call: TRBV27
clone_size: NA
j_call: TRBJ2-1
cdr3_aa: CASSPTSGGYDEQFF
cdr3_nt: TGTGCCAGCAGCCCCACTAGCGGGGGGTATGATGAGCAGTTCTTC

d_call: TRBD1
v_call: TRBV29-1
clone_size: NA
j_call: TRBJ2-1
cdr3_aa: CSVKSMGQGNEQFF
cdr3_nt: TGCAGCGTTAAATCAATGGGACAGGGGAATGAGCAGTTCTTC

d_call: NA
v_call: TRBV7-3
clone_size: NA
j_call: TRBJ1-2
cdr3_aa: CASSLNGGGFALGGYTF
cdr3_nt: TGTGCCAGCAGCTTAAATGGGGGGGGGTTCGCTCTCGGTGGCTACACCTTC

d_call: TRBD2
v_call: TRBV10-3
clone_size: few
j_call: TRBJ2-3
cdr3_aa: CAINIGLAGTDTQYF
cdr3_nt: TGTGCCATCAATATCGGACTAGCGGGGACAGATACGCAGTATTTT

d_call: NA
v_call: TRBV7-2
clone_size: NA
j_call: TRBJ2-7
cdr3_aa: CASSFNMGVSYEQYF
cdr3_nt: TGTGCCAGCAGCTTCAATATGGGCGTGTCCTACGAGCAGTACTTC

d_call: NA
v_call: TRBV6-4
clone_size: NA
j_call: TRBJ2-1
cdr3_aa: CASSPDSYYNEQFF
cdr3_nt: TGTGCCAGCAGCCCAGACAGCTACTACAATGAGCAGTTCTTC

d_call: TRBD2
v_call: TRBV5-1
clone_size: NA
j_call: TRBJ2-7
cdr3_aa: CASSWGSGNSYEQYF
cdr3_nt: TGCGCCAGCTCCTGGGGTAGCGGGAACTCCTACGAGCAGTACTTC

d_call: NA
v_call: TRBV2
clone_size: NA
j_call: TRBJ2-7
cdr3_aa: CASSANMDSYEQYF
cdr3_nt: TGTGCCAGCAGTGCCAACATGGACTCCTACGAGCAGTACTTC

d_call: NA
v_call: TRBV28
clone_size: NA
j_call: TRBJ2-7
cdr3_aa: CASIGLSSYEQYF
cdr3_nt: TGTGCCAGCATCGGACTATCCTCCTACGAGCAGTACTTC

d_call: TRBD2
v_call: TRBV11-2
clone_size: NA
j_call: TRBJ2-5
cdr3_aa: CASSLALTSGGTRTQYF
cdr3_nt: TGTGCCAGCAGCTTAGCACTTACTAGCGGGGGGACGAGAACCCAGTACTTC

d_call: NA
v_call: TRBV15
clone_size: few
j_call: TRBJ2-7
cdr3_aa: CATSRLRGAAEQYF
cdr3_nt: TGTGCCACCAGCAGGCTTCGGGGGGCAGCCGAGCAGTACTTC

d_call: TRBD2
v_call: TRBV6-1
clone_size: NA
j_call: TRBJ2-7
cdr3_aa: CASSEFGGDDEQYF
cdr3_nt: TGTGCCAGCAGTGAATTCGGGGGGGACGACGAGCAGTACTTC

d_call: NA
v_call: TRBV5-1
clone_size: once
j_call: TRBJ1-1
cdr3_aa: CASSLDRVPQNTEAFF
cdr3_nt: TGCGCCAGCAGCTTGGACAGGGTCCCTCAGAACACTGAAGCTTTCTTT

d_call: NA
v_call: TRBV27
clone_size: few
j_call: TRBJ2-7
cdr3_aa: CASSSLQGVNEQYF
cdr3_nt: TGTGCCAGCAGTTCACTACAAGGTGTGAACGAGCAGTACTTC

d_call: NA
v_call: TRBV7-9
clone_size: once
j_call: TRBJ2-6
cdr3_aa: CASSLSSLGANVLTF
cdr3_nt: TGTGCCAGCAGCCTTAGTAGCCTGGGGGCCAACGTCCTGACTTTC

d_call: NA
v_call: TRBV7-8
clone_size: NA
j_call: TRBJ2-5
cdr3_aa: CASRKGRVRETQYF
cdr3_nt: TGTGCCAGCAGAAAGGGCAGGGTACGCGAGACCCAGTACTTC

d_call: TRBD2
v_call: TRBV7-2
clone_size: few
j_call: TRBJ2-7
cdr3_aa: CASSKGLAGATPTGEQYF
cdr3_nt: TGTGCCAGCAGCAAGGGACTAGCGGGGGCCACTCCTACTGGCGAGCAGTACTTC

d_call: NA
v_call: TRBV9
clone_size: NA
j_call: TRBJ1-1
cdr3_aa: CASSVFGQPNTEAFF
cdr3_nt: TGTGCCAGCAGCGTCTTTGGGCAACCGAACACTGAAGCTTTCTTT

d_call: NA
v_call: TRBV7-2
clone_size: NA
j_call: TRBJ1-6
cdr3_aa: CASSPTGSSPLHF
cdr3_nt: TGTGCCAGCAGCCCAACAGGGTCTTCACCCCTCCACTTT

d_call: NA
v_call: TRBV30
clone_size: NA
j_call: TRBJ1-5
cdr3_aa: CAWSEKGGLGNQPQHF
cdr3_nt: TGTGCCTGGAGTGAGAAAGGAGGGCTCGGAAATCAGCCCCAGCATTTT